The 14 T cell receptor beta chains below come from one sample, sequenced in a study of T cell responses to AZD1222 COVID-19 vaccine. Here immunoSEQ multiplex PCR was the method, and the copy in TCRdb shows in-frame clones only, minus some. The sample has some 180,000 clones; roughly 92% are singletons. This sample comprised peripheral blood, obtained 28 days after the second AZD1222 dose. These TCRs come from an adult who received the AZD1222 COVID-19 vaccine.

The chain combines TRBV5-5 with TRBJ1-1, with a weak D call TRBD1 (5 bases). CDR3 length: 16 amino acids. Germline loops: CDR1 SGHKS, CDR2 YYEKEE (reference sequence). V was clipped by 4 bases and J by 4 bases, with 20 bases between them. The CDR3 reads CASSTELGRWATEAFF. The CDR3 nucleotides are TGTGCCAGCAGCACGGAGCTGGGGCGCTGGGCCACTGAAGCTTTCTTT.

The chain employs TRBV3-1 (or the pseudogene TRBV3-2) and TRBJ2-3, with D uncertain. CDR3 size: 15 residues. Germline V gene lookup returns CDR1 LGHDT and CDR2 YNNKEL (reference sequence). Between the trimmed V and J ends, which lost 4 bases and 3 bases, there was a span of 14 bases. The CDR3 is CASSPDLVRTDTQYF. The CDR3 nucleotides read TGTGCCAGCAGCCCGGACCTGGTTCGGACAGATACGCAGTATTTT.

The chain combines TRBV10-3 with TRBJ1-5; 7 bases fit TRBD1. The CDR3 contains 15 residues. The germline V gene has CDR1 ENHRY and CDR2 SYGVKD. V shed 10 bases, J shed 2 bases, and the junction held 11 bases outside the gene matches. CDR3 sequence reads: CATGTDERGNQPQHF. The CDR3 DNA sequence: TGTGCCACGGGGACAGACGAAAGGGGCAATCAGCCCCAGCATTTT.

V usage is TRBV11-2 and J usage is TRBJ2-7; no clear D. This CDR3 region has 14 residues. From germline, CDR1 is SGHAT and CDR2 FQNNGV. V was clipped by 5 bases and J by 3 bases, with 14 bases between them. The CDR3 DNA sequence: TGTGCCAGCAGCAAGATTGACATTCACTACGAGCAGTACTTC. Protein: CASSKIDIHYEQYF.

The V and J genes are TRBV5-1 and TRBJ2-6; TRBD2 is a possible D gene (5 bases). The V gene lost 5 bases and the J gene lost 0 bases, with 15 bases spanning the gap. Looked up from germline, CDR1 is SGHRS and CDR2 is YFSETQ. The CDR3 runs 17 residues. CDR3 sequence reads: CASSRGPWGSGANVLTF. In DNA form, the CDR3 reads TGCGCCAGCAGTAGAGGGCCCTGGGGCTCTGGGGCCAACGTCCTGACTTTC.

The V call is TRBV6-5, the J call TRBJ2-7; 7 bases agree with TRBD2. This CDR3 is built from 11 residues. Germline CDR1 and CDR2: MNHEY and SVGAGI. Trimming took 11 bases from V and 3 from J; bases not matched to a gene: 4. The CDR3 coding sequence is TGTGCCGCCCCTAGCGGCTACGAGCAGTACTTC. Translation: CAAPSGYEQYF.

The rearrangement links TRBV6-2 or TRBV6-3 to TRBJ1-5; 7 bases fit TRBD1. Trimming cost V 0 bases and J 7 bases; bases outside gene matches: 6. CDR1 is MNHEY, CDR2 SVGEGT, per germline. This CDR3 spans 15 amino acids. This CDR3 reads CASSYSITGEQPQHF. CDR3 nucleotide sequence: TGTGCCAGCAGTTACTCGATAACAGGGGAGCAGCCCCAGCATTTT.

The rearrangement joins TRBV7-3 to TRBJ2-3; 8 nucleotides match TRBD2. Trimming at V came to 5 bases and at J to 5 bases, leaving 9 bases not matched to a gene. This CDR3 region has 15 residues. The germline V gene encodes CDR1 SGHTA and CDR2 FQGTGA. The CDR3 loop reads CASSPLGGAGDTQYF. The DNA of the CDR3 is TGTGCCAGCAGCCCCCTCGGGGGGGCAGGAGATACGCAGTATTTT. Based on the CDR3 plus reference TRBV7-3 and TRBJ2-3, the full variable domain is GAGVSQTPSNKVTEKGKYVELRCDPISGHTALYWYRQSLGQGPEFLIYFQGTGAADDSGLPNDRFFAVRPEGSVSTLKIQRTERGDSAVYLCASSPLGGAGDTQYFGPGTRLTVL.

The CDR3 loop reads CASSLPGTLSYGYTF. In DNA, the CDR3 is TGTGCCAGCAGTCTCCCTGGGACGTTAAGCTATGGCTACACCTTC. This chain connects TRBV6-2 or TRBV6-3 to TRBJ1-2, with D possibly TRBD1 on 5 matching bases. The length of the CDR3 is 15 residues. The V end was cut by 5 bases, the J end by 4 bases, with 17 bases between. The V gene's germline CDR1 is MNHEY and CDR2 SVGEGT.

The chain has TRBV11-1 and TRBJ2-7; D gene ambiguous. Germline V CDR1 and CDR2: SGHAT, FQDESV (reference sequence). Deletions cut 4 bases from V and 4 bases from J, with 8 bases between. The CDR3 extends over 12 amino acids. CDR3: CASSYSRYEQYF. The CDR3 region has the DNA TGTGCCAGCAGCTACTCAAGGTACGAGCAGTACTTC.

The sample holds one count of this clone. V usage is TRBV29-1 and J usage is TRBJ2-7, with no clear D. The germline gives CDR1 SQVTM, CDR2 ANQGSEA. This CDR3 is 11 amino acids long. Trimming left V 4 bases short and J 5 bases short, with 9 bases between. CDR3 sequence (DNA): TGCAGCGTTGTCGAGCACCACGAGCAGTACTTC. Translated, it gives CSVVEHHEQYF.

The CDR3 nucleotides are TGCGCCAGCAGCTTGGGGAGGGCGGACAATCAGCCCCAGCATTTT. Protein sequence: CASSLGRADNQPQHF. This chain joins TRBV5-1 and TRBJ1-5, with D uncertain. CDR3 length equals 15 residues. V lost 0 bases and J lost 3, with 10 bases in between. CDR1 SGHRS and CDR2 YFSETQ come from the germline V gene.

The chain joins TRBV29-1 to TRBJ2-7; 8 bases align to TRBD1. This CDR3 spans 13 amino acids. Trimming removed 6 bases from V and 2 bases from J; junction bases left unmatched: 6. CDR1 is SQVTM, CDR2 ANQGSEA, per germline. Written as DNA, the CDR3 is TGCAGCGTCGCCGGACAGGGAGCCTACGAGCAGTACTTC. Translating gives CSVAGQGAYEQYF.

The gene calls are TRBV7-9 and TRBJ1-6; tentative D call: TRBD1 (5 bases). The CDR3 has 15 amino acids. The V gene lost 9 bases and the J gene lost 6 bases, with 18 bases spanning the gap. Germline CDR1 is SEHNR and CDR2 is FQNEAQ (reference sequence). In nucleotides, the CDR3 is TGTGCCAGTAAAGCCGGGGATAGGGGTAATTCACCCCTCCACTTT. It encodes CASKAGDRGNSPLHF.